This entry lists 4 T cell receptor beta chains sequenced from one sample in a study of cytomegalovirus exposure and HLA in healthy donors. PCR used 60 Vbeta primers and 13 Jbeta primers. Data came from immunoSEQ multiplex PCR; TCRdb stores just in-frame clones and leaves some out. The sample yields about 110,000 clones, 76% seen once. The sample comprised PBMCs. The origin of the receptors is a man aged 18 to 29 in good health and CMV-seronegative.

The chain uses TRBV7-9 and TRBJ2-7, with unresolved D. Trimming stripped 5 bases from V and 0 bases from J, with 14 bases between. Germline V gene data show CDR1 as SEHNR and CDR2 as FQNEAQ (reference sequence). The CDR3 contains 15 residues. DNA for the CDR3: TGTGCCAGCAGCCCAACCGGGTCCCTCTCCTACGAGCAGTACTTC. This translates into CASSPTGSLSYEQYF.

The J gene is TRBJ2-2, the V gene TRBV28; D is undetermined. V was pared by 2 bases and J by 7 bases, with 8 bases between. The CDR3 has 13 amino acids. CDR1 is MDHEN, CDR2 SYDVKM, per germline. CDR3 sequence: CASSLQFRGELFF. In DNA form, the CDR3 reads TGTGCCAGCAGTTTACAGTTCCGCGGGGAGCTGTTTTTT.

The chain links TRBV7-2 to TRBJ1-1; tentatively, D is TRBD1 (6 bases). CDR3 length equals 14 residues. Between the trimmed V and J ends, which lost 0 bases and 5 bases, there was a span of 10 bases. Germline CDR1 reads SGHTA; CDR2 reads FQGNSA. The CDR3 DNA follows: TGTGCCAGCAGCTTAGCGCTAAGGGGGACTGAAGCTTTCTTT. Its translation: CASSLALRGTEAFF. Full variable domain (rest looked up from reference TRBV7-2 and TRBJ1-1): GAGVSQSPSNKVTEKGKDVELRCDPISGHTALYWYRQSLGQGLEFLIYFQGNSAPDKSGLPSDRFSAERTGGSVSTLTIQRTQQEDSAVYLCASSLALRGTEAFFGQGTRLTVV.

This rearrangement joins TRBV7-9 to TRBJ2-3; 8 bases match TRBD2. This CDR3 spans 16 amino acids. Per the germline V gene, CDR1 is SEHNR and CDR2 is FQNEAQ (reference sequence). The ends lost 5 bases at V and 6 bases at J; junction bases unmatched: 13. CDR3 in amino acids: CASSPKMRGDGDTQYF. CDR3 DNA sequence: TGTGCCAGCAGCCCCAAGATGCGGGGGGACGGGGATACGCAGTATTTT.